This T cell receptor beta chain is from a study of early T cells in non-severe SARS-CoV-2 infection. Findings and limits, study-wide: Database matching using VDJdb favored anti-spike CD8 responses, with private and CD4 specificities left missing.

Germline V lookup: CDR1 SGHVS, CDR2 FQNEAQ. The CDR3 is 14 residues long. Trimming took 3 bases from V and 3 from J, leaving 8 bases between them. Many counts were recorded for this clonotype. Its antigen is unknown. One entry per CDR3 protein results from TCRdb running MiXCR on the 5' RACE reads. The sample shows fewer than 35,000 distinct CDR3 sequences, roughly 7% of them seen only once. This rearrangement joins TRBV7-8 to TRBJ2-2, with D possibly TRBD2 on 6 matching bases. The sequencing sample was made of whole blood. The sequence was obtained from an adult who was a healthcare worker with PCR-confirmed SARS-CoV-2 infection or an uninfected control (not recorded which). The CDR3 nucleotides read TGTGCCAGCAGCTTGGAGGGAGACACCGGGGAGCTGTTTTTT. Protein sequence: CASSLEGDTGELFF.